Below, 25 T cell receptor beta chains from the same sample are listed, as sequenced in a study of Graves' ophthalmopathy and Graves' hyperthyroidism. Investigators amplified TCR beta CDR3 regions from RNA transcripts. Scientists carried out first-round RT-PCR using HTBI primers and then a second-round multiplex PCR. TCRdb re-derived calls from the multiplex PCR reads in MiXCR, one entry per CDR3 protein. The sample lists a few hundred thousand distinct CDR3 sequences; approximately 15% were seen once. Sequenced: peripheral blood. These receptors all stem from a woman aged 18-30 years with stable Graves' hyperthyroidism.

This clonotype was seen repeatedly, ten times or more. The chain couples TRBV12-3 or TRBV12-4 to TRBJ1-2; D is unclear. V was clipped by 8 bases and J by 7 bases, with 11 bases between them. This CDR3 has 11 residues. DNA for the CDR3: TGTGCCAGCGGTTCCCCGGTTGGCTACACCTTC. It encodes CASGSPVGYTF.

The sample holds a few counts of this clonotype. In DNA form, the CDR3 reads TGTGCCAGCAGCGGTTCGGGCTGGACAGGATGGGACACCATATATTTT. Translated, it gives CASSGSGWTGWDTIYF. This chain links TRBV9 with TRBJ1-3, with TRBD1 matching over 7 bases. J was trimmed by 8 bases and V by 3 bases; bases with no gene match: 14. This CDR3 spans 16 amino acids. The germline V gene has CDR1 SGDLS and CDR2 YYNGEE.

This clonotype was observed a handful of times. This chain uses TRBV5-1 with TRBJ2-2, with 8 bases lining up with TRBD1. Trimming cost V 3 bases and J 2 bases; bases outside gene matches: 6. The CDR3 runs 16 residues. The germline V gene has CDR1 SGHRS and CDR2 YFSETQ. The DNA for the CDR3 is TGCGCCAGCAGCTCCAGGGGGCAGGCAAACACCGGGGAGCTGTTTTTT. It encodes CASSSRGQANTGELFF.

This clonotype occurred a few times. This clone may be a read error of a much larger clone one base away. The rearrangement joins TRBV5-1 to TRBJ2-7; D is uncertain. The length of the CDR3 is 14 residues. Looked up from germline, CDR1 is SGHRS and CDR2 is YFSETQ. The CDR3 DNA sequence: TGCGTCAGCAGCTTGAGTTCGTGGCCCTACGAGCAGTACTTC. This gives the protein CVSSLSSWPYEQYF. The whole variable domain, filled in from reference TRBV5-1 and TRBJ2-7, reads KAGVTQTPRYLIKTRGQQVTLSCSPISGHRSVSWYQQTPGQGLQFLFEYFSETQRNKGNFPGRFSGRQFSNSRSEMNVSTLELGDSALYLCVSSLSSWPYEQYFGPGTRLTVT.

In this sample, this clonotype turned up many times. This rearrangement joins TRBV6-5 to TRBJ1-1, with TRBD1 as a possible D gene (5 bases). Germline CDR1 and CDR2: MNHEY and SVGAGI. This CDR3 spans 13 amino acids. V gave up 2 bases and J gave up 3 bases, with 7 bases separating them. In DNA, the CDR3 is TGTGCCAGCAGTTACGAGGGGTACACTGAAGCTTTCTTT. As protein: CASSYEGYTEAFF.

This clonotype was counted ten times or more. The chain joins TRBV6-2 or TRBV6-3 to TRBJ2-2; 8 bases match TRBD2. CDR1 is MNHEY and CDR2 is SVGEGT in the germline V gene. Trimming removed 2 bases from V and 6 bases from J; junction bases left unmatched: 8. This CDR3 region has 16 residues. The CDR3 is CASSYMAGGLSGELFF. Written as DNA, the CDR3 is TGTGCCAGCAGTTACATGGCGGGGGGCTTGTCCGGGGAGCTGTTTTTT.

This clonotype came up many times. The gene calls are TRBV6-1 and TRBJ1-2, with D maybe TRBD1 (6 bases). This CDR3 is 17 amino acids long. The V gene lost 2 bases and the J gene lost 0 bases, with 16 bases spanning the gap. Germline V lookup: CDR1 MNHNS, CDR2 SASEGT. CDR3 loop: CASSEHAGASANYGYTF. The CDR3 nucleotides read TGTGCCAGCAGTGAACATGCAGGGGCGTCAGCTAACTATGGCTACACCTTC.

This sequence joins TRBV12-3 or TRBV12-4 and TRBJ1-1, with 8 bases lining up with TRBD1. V lost 4 bases, J lost 10 bases, and 5 bases stayed unmatched. The CDR3 length is 12 residues. CDR3 DNA sequence: TGTGCCAGCAGTTGGCGGACAGGGAGAGCTTTCTTT. Translating it yields CASSWRTGRAFF.

This clonotype occurred many times. This chain links TRBV4-1 with TRBJ2-7; weak D call: TRBD1 (6 bases). Germline assignment: CDR1 MGHRA and CDR2 YSYEKL. Trimming stripped 4 bases from V and 3 bases from J, with 16 bases between. This CDR3 is 15 amino acids long. The CDR3 DNA reads as TGCGCCAGCAGCCTTGTAGGAGTAGGGGGCTACGAGCAGTACTTC. Protein sequence: CASSLVGVGGYEQYF.

This clonotype was recorded many times. The chain has TRBV12-3 or TRBV12-4 and TRBJ1-5; TRBD1 is a possible D gene (5 bases). The CDR3 contains 14 residues. V gave up 6 bases and J gave up 5 bases, with 14 bases separating them. This CDR3 is CASRGRAGDQPQHF. The CDR3 DNA reads as TGTGCCAGCAGGGGCAGGGCCGGGGATCAGCCCCAGCATTTT.

The CDR3 nucleotides read TGCAGTGCTGCCCGGGACACGTATGGCTACACCTTC. The encoded protein is CSAARDTYGYTF. The genes are TRBV20-1 and TRBJ1-2; tentative D call: TRBD1 (6 bases). CDR1 is DFQATT and CDR2 is SNEGSKA in the germline V gene (reference sequence). This CDR3 is 12 amino acids long. Trimming shortened V by 5 bases and J by 5 bases, and 12 bases separated the two germline ends.

This clonotype was recorded at least ten times. The chain has TRBV12-3 or TRBV12-4 and TRBJ2-4; perhaps TRBD1 as D (6 bases). This CDR3 is built from 19 residues. V lost 5 bases and J 0 bases, leaving 23 bases between the germline ends. CDR3 nucleotides: TGTGCCAGCAGTCGACCCACAGGGTCTTCAATTATAGCCAAAAACATTCAGTACTTC. Amino acid sequence: CASSRPTGSSIIAKNIQYF.

Many counts were recorded for this clonotype. This chain links TRBV6-1 with TRBJ2-2; D gene ambiguous. V lost 3 bases to trimming and J lost 6 bases, with 8 bases between them. The CDR3 length is 13 residues. CDR1 and CDR2 from the germline V gene are MNHNS and SASEGT. CDR3 protein: CASSDRYPGELFF. The CDR3 nucleotides read TGTGCCAGCAGTGATCGGTACCCCGGGGAGCTGTTTTTT.

This clonotype was seen many times. V gene TRBV25-1 combines with J gene TRBJ2-7, with D tentatively TRBD2 (6 bases). CDR1 is MGHDK, CDR2 SYGVNS, per germline. Trimming shortened V by 1 base and J by 3 bases, and 7 bases separated the two germline ends. This CDR3 spans 13 amino acids. CDR3 residues: CASSEWEVYEQYF. DNA for the CDR3: TGTGCCAGCAGTGAATGGGAGGTCTACGAGCAGTACTTC.

This clonotype was picked up a small number of times. V gene TRBV19 combines with J gene TRBJ1-1, with D hard to call. Between the trimmed V and J ends, which lost 0 bases and 6 bases, there was a span of 8 bases. The CDR3 has 13 residues. Germline CDR1 and CDR2: LNHDA and SQIVND (reference sequence). DNA of the CDR3: TGTGCCAGTAGTATAGAGACATACGCTGAAGCTTTCTTT. Its protein product is CASSIETYAEAFF.

Many counts were recorded for this clonotype. This chain connects TRBV5-1 to TRBJ1-6; no reliable D call. This CDR3 has 12 residues. Trimming stripped 2 bases from V and 9 bases from J, with 6 bases between. The germline gives CDR1 SGHRS, CDR2 YFSETQ. DNA for the CDR3: TGCGCCAGCAGCTTCGGAGGTTCACCCCTCCACTTT. Translated, it gives CASSFGGSPLHF.

This clonotype was picked up many times. V usage is TRBV11-2 and J usage is TRBJ1-2; D may be TRBD1 (6 bases). Germline V gives CDR1 SGHAT, CDR2 FQNNGV. The CDR3 contains 15 residues. The V gene lost 0 bases and the J gene lost 6 bases, with 14 bases spanning the gap. DNA for the CDR3: TGTGCCAGCAGCTTAGACAGGGGCGGAATCGATGGCTACACCTTC. This sequence encodes CASSLDRGGIDGYTF.

Of note for this clonotype: In this CDR3 the conserved last residue, phenylalanine or tryptophan, is missing, so a read error is likely. J is TRBJ1-2 and V is TRBV6-2 or TRBV6-3; maybe TRBD1 (6 bases). Germline V gene sequence: CDR1 MNHEY, CDR2 SVGEGT. The CDR3 is 11 amino acids. CDR3 DNA sequence: TGTTCCAGCGGGGGACATTATGGCTACACCGTC. The encoded protein is CSSGGHYGYTV.

This clonotype was picked up many times. The J gene is TRBJ1-5, the V gene TRBV6-9; TRBD1 matches at 7 bases. From germline, CDR1 is MNHGY and CDR2 SVAAGI. The CDR3 spans 13 residues. The junction had 4 bases not matched to a gene; V was cut back by 11 bases and J by 0 bases. The CDR3 loop is CAVTGDSNQPQHF. CDR3 bases: TGTGCCGTTACAGGGGATAGCAATCAGCCCCAGCATTTT.

With respect to this clonotype: Being one base from a much bigger clone, this may be a read error. Since the CDR3 does not end with the conserved phenylalanine or tryptophan, this likely comes from a read error. The chain is built from TRBV7-2 and TRBJ1-1; D remains ambiguous. Trimming shortened V by 1 base and J by 2 bases, and 5 bases separated the two germline ends. CDR1 SGHTA and CDR2 FQGNSA come from the germline V gene. The CDR3 sequence is 13 residues long. The CDR3 sequence: CASSLESNTEAFL. The CDR3 DNA reads as TGTGCCAGCAGCTTAGAATCAAACACTGAAGCTTTCTTA.

This clonotype was recorded at least ten times. V gene TRBV6-4 combines with J gene TRBJ1-2; 10 bases are shared with TRBD1. Losses at the gene ends were 4 bases for V and 8 bases for J; bases not matched to a gene: 19. Germline-derived CDR1 and CDR2 are MRHNA and SNTAGT. The length of the CDR3 is 18 residues. The CDR3 loop reads CASSAPGQGFGDISGYTF. CDR3 nucleotides: TGTGCCAGCAGTGCTCCGGGACAGGGGTTCGGTGATATTAGCGGCTACACCTTC.

This clonotype was detected ten times or more. The chain combines TRBV4-2 with TRBJ2-7; D remains ambiguous. Per the germline V gene, CDR1 is LGHNA and CDR2 is YNFKEQ. CDR3 length: 16 residues. Trimming removed 0 bases from V and 1 base from J, with 13 bases in between. CDR3 sequence: CASSQDARGGSYEQYF. The CDR3 nucleotides read TGTGCCAGCAGCCAAGATGCGCGCGGCGGATCCTACGAGCAGTACTTC.

The table lists this clonotype with many counts. The chain recombines TRBV27 with TRBJ2-2, with 9 positions matching TRBD2. V lost 7 bases and J lost 6; bases outside the gene matches: 6. The CDR3 covers 14 residues. CDR1 is MNHEY, CDR2 SMNVEV, per germline (reference sequence). Written as DNA, the CDR3 is TGTGCCAGCACCCCTCGCGGGAGGGCCGGGGAGCTGTTTTTT. This sequence encodes CASTPRGRAGELFF.

This clonotype appeared many times. The chain employs TRBV11-1 and TRBJ1-2; weak D call: TRBD1 (6 bases). Trimming pared 3 bases from V and 8 bases from J, leaving 10 bases between. Germline loops: CDR1 SGHAT, CDR2 FQDESV (reference sequence). The CDR3 is 12 amino acids. CDR3 in DNA: TGTGCCAGCAGCTTCTCGACAGGCGGCTACACCTTC. Protein product: CASSFSTGGYTF. The full variable domain, with the rest looked up from reference TRBV11-1 and TRBJ1-2, is EAEVAQSPRYKITEKSQAVAFWCDPISGHATLYWYRQILGQGPELLVQFQDESVVDDSQLPKDRFSAERLKGVDSTLKIQPAELGDSAMYLCASSFSTGGYTFGSGTRLTVV.

This clonotype was picked up many times. One end of the junction is discordant with germline, which a read error may explain. The V call is TRBV20-1, the J call TRBJ1-2; no definite D call. The CDR3 covers 15 residues. Germline CDR1 reads DFQATT; CDR2 reads SNEGSKA (reference sequence). This chain's CDR3 is CSARVLWTKDYGYTF. CDR3 nucleotides: TGCAGTGCGAGAGTTCTTTGGACGAAGGACTATGGCTACACCTTC.